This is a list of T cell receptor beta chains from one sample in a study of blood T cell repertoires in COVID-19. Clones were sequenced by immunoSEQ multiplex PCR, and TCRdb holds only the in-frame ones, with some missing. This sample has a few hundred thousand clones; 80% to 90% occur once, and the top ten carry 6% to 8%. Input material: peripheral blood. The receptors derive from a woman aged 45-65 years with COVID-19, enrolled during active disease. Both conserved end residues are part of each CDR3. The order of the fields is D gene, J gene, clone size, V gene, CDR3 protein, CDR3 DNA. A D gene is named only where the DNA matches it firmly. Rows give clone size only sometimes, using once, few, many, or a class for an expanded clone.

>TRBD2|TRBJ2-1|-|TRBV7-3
CASSGPGGGQFF
TGTGCCAGCAGCGGCCCCGGGGGGGGGCAGTTCTTC
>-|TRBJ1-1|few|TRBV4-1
CASSQDLRQGGSDTEAFF
TGCGCCAGCAGCCAAGACCTTCGCCAGGGAGGGTCAGACACTGAAGCTTTCTTT
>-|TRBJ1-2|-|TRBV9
CASSVAGRVGYTF
TGTGCCAGCAGCGTAGCTGGCAGGGTTGGCTACACCTTC
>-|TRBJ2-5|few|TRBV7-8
CASSAGVRETQYF
TGTGCCAGCAGCGCAGGGGTACGGGAGACCCAGTACTTC
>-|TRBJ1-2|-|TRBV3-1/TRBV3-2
CASSQTLDTGIYGYTF
TGTGCCAGCAGCCAAACTCTTGACACGGGAATCTATGGCTACACCTTC
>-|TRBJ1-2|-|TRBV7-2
CASSYPPTGLYGYTF
TGTGCCAGCAGCTACCCACCTACAGGGCTCTATGGCTACACCTTC
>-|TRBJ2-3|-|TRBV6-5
CASTRGGGIGNTQYF
TGTGCCAGCACTAGAGGGGGCGGGATAGGAAATACGCAGTATTTT
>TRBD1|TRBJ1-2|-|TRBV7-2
CASSPADRDYGYTF
TGTGCCAGCAGCCCCGCCGACAGGGACTATGGCTACACCTTC
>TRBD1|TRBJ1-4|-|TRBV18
CASSPRQGASVGEKLFF
TGTGCCAGCTCACCTAGACAGGGGGCGTCTGTTGGCGAAAAACTGTTTTTT
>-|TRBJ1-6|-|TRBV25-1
CASSETGGNNSPLHF
TGTGCCAGCAGTGAAACGGGGGGAAATAATTCACCCCTCCACTTT
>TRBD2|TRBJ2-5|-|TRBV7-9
CASLRVGGPETQYF
TGTGCCAGCCTGCGCGTGGGAGGGCCGGAGACCCAGTACTTC
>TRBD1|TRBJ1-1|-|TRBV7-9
CASSPMDRPNTEAFF
TGTGCCAGCAGCCCCATGGACAGGCCGAACACTGAAGCTTTCTTT
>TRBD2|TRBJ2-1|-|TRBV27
CASSFLAGSYNEQFF
TGTGCCAGCAGTTTTTTAGCGGGTTCCTACAATGAGCAGTTCTTC
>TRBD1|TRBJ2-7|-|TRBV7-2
CASSPQGGNSYEQYF
TGTGCCAGCAGCCCACAGGGGGGTAATTCTTACGAGCAGTACTTC
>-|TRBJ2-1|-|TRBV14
CASSPTSRGAGYNNEQFF
TGTGCCAGCAGCCCTACAAGCAGAGGAGCGGGTTACAACAATGAGCAGTTCTTC
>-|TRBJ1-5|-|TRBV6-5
CASTYSGNQPQHF
TGTGCCAGCACTTACTCCGGGAATCAGCCCCAGCATTTT
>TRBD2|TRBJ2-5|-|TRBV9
CASSVGLAGVSETQYF
TGTGCCAGCAGCGTCGGACTAGCGGGAGTCTCAGAGACCCAGTACTTC
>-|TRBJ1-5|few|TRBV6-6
CASKSRGGSNQPQHF
TGTGCCAGTAAAAGTAGGGGGGGTAGCAATCAGCCCCAGCATTTT
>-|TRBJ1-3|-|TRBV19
CASSILISGNTIYF
TGTGCCAGTAGTATATTAATCTCTGGAAACACCATATATTTT
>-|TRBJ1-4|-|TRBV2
CASRQTARLFF
TGTGCCAGCAGGCAGACAGCCAGACTGTTTTTT
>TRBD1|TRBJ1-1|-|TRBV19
CASSIVPDRGPEAFF
TGTGCCAGTAGTATAGTCCCGGACAGGGGGCCTGAAGCTTTCTTT
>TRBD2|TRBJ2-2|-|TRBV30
CAWSASGRASNTGELFF
TGTGCCTGGAGTGCTAGCGGGAGGGCCTCGAACACCGGGGAGCTGTTTTTT
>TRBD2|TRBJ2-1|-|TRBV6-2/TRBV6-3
CASSPRTSGRARVRNEQFF
TGTGCCAGCAGCCCGAGGACTAGCGGGAGGGCCCGGGTCCGCAATGAGCAGTTCTTC
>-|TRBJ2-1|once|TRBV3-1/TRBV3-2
CASSPVGGLTYNEQFF
TGTGCCAGCAGCCCTGTCGGGGGTCTTACCTACAATGAGCAGTTCTTC
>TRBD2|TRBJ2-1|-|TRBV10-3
CAISSGSIAYNEQFF
TGTGCCATCTCTAGCGGGAGTATAGCCTACAATGAGCAGTTCTTC
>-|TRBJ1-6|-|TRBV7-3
CASSLVGGSSPLHF
TGTGCCAGCAGCTTAGTGGGTGGGAGTTCACCCCTCCACTTT
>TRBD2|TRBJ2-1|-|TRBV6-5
CASSYGGLARNEQFF
TGTGCCAGCAGTTACGGCGGACTAGCGCGTAATGAGCAGTTCTTC
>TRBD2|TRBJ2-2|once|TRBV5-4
CASREGLAGPGFF
TGTGCCAGCAGGGAGGGACTAGCGGGACCCGGGTTTTTT
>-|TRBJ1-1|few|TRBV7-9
CASSPWRGTPMNTEAFF
TGTGCCAGCAGTCCCTGGAGAGGGACACCTATGAACACTGAAGCTTTCTTT
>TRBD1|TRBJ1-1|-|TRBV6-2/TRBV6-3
CASSDRGVGTEAFF
TGTGCCAGCAGTGACAGGGGAGTGGGCACTGAAGCTTTCTTT
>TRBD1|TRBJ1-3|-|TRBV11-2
CASSFSLTGSGNTIYF
TGTGCCAGCAGCTTTAGCTTGACAGGGTCGGGAAACACCATATATTTT
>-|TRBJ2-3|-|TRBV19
CASSNSPDTQYF
TGTGCCAGTAGTAACAGCCCAGATACGCAGTATTTT
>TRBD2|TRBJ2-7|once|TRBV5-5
CASSLRSGGSSSYEQYF
TGTGCCAGCAGCTTGAGATCGGGGGGTTCTAGCTCCTACGAGCAGTACTTC
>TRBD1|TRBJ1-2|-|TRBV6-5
CASSYLGQGMSYTF
TGTGCCAGCAGTTATCTGGGACAGGGCATGAGCTACACCTTC
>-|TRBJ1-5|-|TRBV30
CAWSTPGGNQPQHF
TGTGCCTGGAGTACTCCGGGTGGCAATCAGCCCCAGCATTTT
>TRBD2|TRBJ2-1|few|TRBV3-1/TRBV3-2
CASSQVWGLLNEQFF
TGTGCCAGCAGCCAAGTGTGGGGACTACTCAATGAGCAGTTCTTC
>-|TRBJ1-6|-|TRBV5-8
CASSLRGYNSPLHF
TGTGCCAGCAGCTTGCGAGGGTATAATTCACCCCTCCACTTT
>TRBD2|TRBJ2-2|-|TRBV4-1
CASSQDGAGGPNTGELFF
TGCGCCAGCAGCCAAGACGGAGCGGGAGGGCCAAACACCGGGGAGCTGTTTTTT
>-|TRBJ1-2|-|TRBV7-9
CASSLARQGSGYTF
TGTGCCAGCAGCTTAGCTAGGCAGGGTTCTGGCTACACCTTC
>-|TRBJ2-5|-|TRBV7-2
CASSRKGPTGETQYF
TGTGCCAGCAGCCGCAAGGGGCCAACCGGGGAGACCCAGTACTTC
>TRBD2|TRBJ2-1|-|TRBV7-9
CASTRTRASGSRNEQFF
TGTGCCAGCACCCGAACGAGGGCTAGCGGGAGTCGGAATGAGCAGTTCTTC
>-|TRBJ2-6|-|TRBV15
CATSRGSTGANVLTF
TGTGCCACCAGCAGAGGGAGTACTGGGGCCAACGTCCTGACTTTC
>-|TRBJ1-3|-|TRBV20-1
CSASMLGDSGNTIYF
TGCAGTGCTAGTATGCTGGGCGACTCTGGAAACACCATATATTTT
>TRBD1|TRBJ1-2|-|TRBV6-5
CASSQPGQGRGYTF
TGTGCCAGCAGCCAACCAGGACAGGGCAGGGGCTACACCTTC
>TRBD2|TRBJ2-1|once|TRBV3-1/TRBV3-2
CASSQAAPGLAGEVPPEQFF
TGTGCCAGCAGCCAAGCGGCCCCGGGACTAGCGGGAGAAGTCCCCCCTGAGCAGTTCTTC
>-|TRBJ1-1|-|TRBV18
CASSTPYRVNTEAFF
TGTGCCAGCTCAACCCCTTACAGGGTGAACACTGAAGCTTTCTTT
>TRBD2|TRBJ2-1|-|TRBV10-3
CAISDLGLNEQFF
TGTGCCATCAGTGATTTGGGACTAAATGAGCAGTTCTTC
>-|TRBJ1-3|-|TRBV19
CASSRREGSLRNTIYF
TGTGCCAGTAGTCGCCGGGAGGGTTCGTTGAGAAACACCATATATTTT
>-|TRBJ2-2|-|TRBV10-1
CASSPPAGREDTGELFF
TGCGCCAGCAGTCCCCCCGCGGGAAGGGAGGACACCGGGGAGCTGTTTTTT
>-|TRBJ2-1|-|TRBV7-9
CASSFPNREGNEQFF
TGTGCCAGCAGCTTTCCCAACAGGGAGGGTAATGAGCAGTTCTTC
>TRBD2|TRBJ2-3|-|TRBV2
CASRVGRAIADTQYF
TGTGCCAGCAGGGTCGGGAGGGCCATCGCAGATACGCAGTATTTT
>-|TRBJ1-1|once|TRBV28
CASSLLYTEAFF
TGTGCCAGCAGTTTACTTTACACTGAAGCTTTCTTT
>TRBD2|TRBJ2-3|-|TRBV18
CASSLDSGRTDTQYF
TGTGCCAGCTCATTGGATAGCGGGCGCACAGATACGCAGTATTTT
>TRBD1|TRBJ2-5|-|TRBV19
CASSTTGAAYF
TGTGCCAGTAGTACAACAGGGGCCGCGTACTTC
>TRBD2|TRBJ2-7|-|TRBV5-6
CASRGLADEQYF
TGTGCCAGCAGGGGACTAGCGGATGAGCAGTACTTC
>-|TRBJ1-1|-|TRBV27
CASRTSGKSVNTEAFF
TGTGCCAGCAGGACTTCCGGTAAATCGGTGAACACTGAAGCTTTCTTT
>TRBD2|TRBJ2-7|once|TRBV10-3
CAISGFYEQYF
TGTGCCATTAGCGGGTTCTACGAGCAGTACTTC
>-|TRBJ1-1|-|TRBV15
CATSRVSWTDGVNTEAFF
TGTGCCACCAGCAGAGTCAGCTGGACCGACGGGGTGAACACTGAAGCTTTCTTT
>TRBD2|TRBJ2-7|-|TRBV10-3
CAISSGTSGRVVEQYF
TGTGCCATCAGTTCCGGGACTAGCGGGAGGGTGGTCGAGCAGTACTTC